The 15 T cell receptor beta chains presented below share a single source sample, sequenced in a study of cytomegalovirus exposure and HLA in healthy donors. The PCR was carried out with 60 Vbeta primers and 13 Jbeta primers. The data were produced by immunoSEQ multiplex PCR, yet TCRdb's version contains in-frame clones alone and is incomplete. The table lists around 150,000 clones, around four fifths of them singletons. Sequencing was performed on PBMCs. The receptors originated from a woman younger than 30 in good health and CMV-seronegative.

J is TRBJ1-4 and V is TRBV9; 7 bases match TRBD1. J was trimmed by 8 bases and V by 3 bases; bases with no gene match: 7. In germline, CDR1 is SGDLS, CDR2 YYNGEE. The CDR3 runs 14 residues. CDR3: CASSADRVGEKLFF. CDR3 in DNA: TGTGCCAGCAGCGCTGACAGGGTAGGGGAAAAACTGTTTTTT. Supplemented by reference TRBV9 and TRBJ1-4, the full variable domain reads DSGVTQTPKHLITATGQRVTLRCSPRSGDLSVYWYQQSLDQGLQFLIQYYNGEERAKGNILERFSAQQFPDLHSELNLSSLELGDSALYFCASSADRVGEKLFFGSGTQLSVL.

The chain has TRBV6-1 and TRBJ1-5; the match to TRBD1 covers 7 bases. In germline, CDR1 is MNHNS, CDR2 SASEGT. CDR3 length: 14 amino acids. The ends lost 6 bases at V and 5 bases at J; junction bases unmatched: 7. In nucleotides, the CDR3 is TGTGCCAGCAGGGGCGACAGGGAGCATCAGCCCCAGCATTTT. Amino acids: CASRGDREHQPQHF.

The chain is built from TRBV2 and TRBJ2-3; D might be TRBD2 (6 bases). Trimming pared 1 base from V and 2 bases from J, leaving 19 bases between. CDR1 SNHLY and CDR2 FYNNEI come from the germline V gene. This CDR3 has 18 amino acids. The CDR3 DNA sequence: TGTGCCAGCAGTGAAGAGTCGGGAGCCGTCCCTATCACAGATACGCAGTATTTT. It encodes CASSEESGAVPITDTQYF. Based on the CDR3 plus reference TRBV2 and TRBJ2-3, the full variable domain is EPEVTQTPSHQVTQMGQEVILRCVPISNHLYFYWYRQILGQKVEFLVSFYNNEISEKSEIFDDQFSVERPDGSNFTLKIRSTKLEDSAMYFCASSEESGAVPITDTQYFGPGTRLTVL.

This chain joins TRBV5-5 and TRBJ2-5; 7 bases are a match to TRBD2. Losses at the gene ends were 3 bases for V and 0 bases for J; bases not matched to a gene: 20. CDR1 is SGHKS, CDR2 YYEKEE, per germline (reference sequence). The CDR3 is 20 amino acids. The CDR3 protein is CASSWEGFTGTLMYQETQYF. The CDR3 bases are TGTGCCAGCAGCTGGGAGGGGTTCACCGGGACTCTTATGTACCAAGAGACCCAGTACTTC.

The rearrangement joins TRBV9 to TRBJ2-3; D possibly corresponds to TRBD2 (6 bases). The CDR3 has 17 amino acids. V lost 0 bases and J lost 1, with 15 bases in between. CDR1 is SGDLS and CDR2 is YYNGEE in the germline V gene. DNA of the CDR3: TGTGCCAGCAGCGTAGAGGGTTATGGCGGGGGCACAGATACGCAGTATTTT. It encodes CASSVEGYGGGTDTQYF.

This clone was recorded a few times. This sample also contains other DNA sequences that code for the same CDR3. This chain uses TRBV6-5 with TRBJ2-1, with D maybe TRBD2 (6 bases). There are 11 residues in the CDR3. Germline CDR1 MNHEY, CDR2 SVGAGI. Trimming took off 2 bases at V and 10 bases at J, with 6 bases between the two ends. Written as DNA, the CDR3 is TGTGCCAGCAGTTACGGGGGGGAGCAGTTCTTC. Translated, it gives CASSYGGEQFF.

This clone was observed once. The chain recombines TRBV2 with TRBJ1-2; 8 nucleotides line up with TRBD1. Unmatched junction bases numbered 7, after V lost 0 bases and J lost 7 bases. The CDR3 totals 15 residues. The germline V gene encodes CDR1 SNHLY and CDR2 FYNNEI. This chain's CDR3 is CASSEAPRGRVGYTF. The CDR3 DNA reads as TGTGCCAGCAGTGAAGCCCCCAGGGGGCGAGTTGGCTACACCTTC.

Of note for this clone: One end of the junction does not line up with germline, which may come from a read error. The chain couples TRBV15 to TRBJ1-4, with D unresolved. Germline CDR1 and CDR2: LNHNV and YYDKDF (reference sequence). This CDR3 is built from 14 residues. CDR3 sequence (DNA): TGTGCCACCAGCAGAGTTTCCTCTCGGGAAAAACTGCTTTTT. It translates to CATSRVSSREKLLF.

A few counts support this clone. The V call is TRBV29-1, the J call TRBJ2-5; 9 bases match TRBD2. The CDR3 covers 13 residues. With 4 bases clipped from V and 4 bases from J, the junction kept 4 bases outside the gene matches. Germline V gene lookup returns CDR1 SQVTM and CDR2 ANQGSEA. CDR3 residues: CSVVVSGRETQYF. CDR3 coding DNA: TGCAGCGTTGTAGTTAGCGGGAGAGAGACCCAGTACTTC.

The chain combines TRBV28 with TRBJ1-2, with 8 bases fitting TRBD1. This CDR3 is built from 13 residues. Trimming took 2 bases from V and 7 from J; bases not matched to a gene: 3. CDR1 and CDR2 from the germline V gene are MDHEN and SYDVKM. CDR3 loop: CASSLQGALGYTF. The CDR3 nucleotides read TGTGCCAGCAGTTTACAGGGGGCGCTTGGCTACACCTTC.

This sequence joins TRBV2 and TRBJ1-2; D is possibly TRBD1 (6 bases). Trimming pared 6 bases from V and 6 bases from J, leaving 20 bases between. The CDR3 covers 15 residues. Germline CDR1 reads SNHLY; CDR2 reads FYNNEI. In DNA form, the CDR3 reads TGTGCCAGCAGGTTGGGGGACACAACTACGAATGGCTACACCTTC. It translates to CASRLGDTTTNGYTF.

This chain links TRBV10-3 with TRBJ2-7; 9 positions match TRBD1. Trimming removed 11 bases from V and 0 bases from J; junction bases left unmatched: 8. This CDR3 comprises 14 residues. From germline, CDR1 is ENHRY and CDR2 SYGVKD. The CDR3: CAARQGQGSYEQYF. The CDR3 coding sequence is TGTGCCGCTCGCCAGGGACAGGGCTCCTACGAGCAGTACTTC.

This clone has just a few counts. This chain links TRBV6-5 with TRBJ1-1; no clear D. The germline V gene encodes CDR1 MNHEY and CDR2 SVGAGI. Trimming pared 5 bases from V and 7 bases from J, leaving 11 bases between. There are 12 residues in the CDR3. In nucleotides, the CDR3 is TGTGCCAGCAGTGAATACAGAGATGAAGCTTTCTTT. This gives the protein CASSEYRDEAFF.

The chain links TRBV5-1 to TRBJ1-2, with 8 bases fitting TRBD1. V dropped 0 bases and J dropped 7; count of bases not matched to a gene: 5. Germline assignment: CDR1 SGHRS and CDR2 YFSETQ. This CDR3 comprises 14 residues. The CDR3 coding sequence is TGCGCCAGCAGCTTGGAAGGGACAGGTTTTGGCTACACCTTC. Translating gives CASSLEGTGFGYTF.

The CDR3 loop is CASSVRQGAWDTIYF. CDR3 nucleotide sequence: TGTGCCAGCAGCGTGAGACAGGGGGCGTGGGACACCATATATTTT. The gene calls are TRBV9 and TRBJ1-3; 10 bases map to TRBD1. The V and J ends lost 2 bases and 8 bases, in that order; junction bases with no gene match: 7. This CDR3 has 15 amino acids. Germline CDR1 reads SGDLS; CDR2 reads YYNGEE.